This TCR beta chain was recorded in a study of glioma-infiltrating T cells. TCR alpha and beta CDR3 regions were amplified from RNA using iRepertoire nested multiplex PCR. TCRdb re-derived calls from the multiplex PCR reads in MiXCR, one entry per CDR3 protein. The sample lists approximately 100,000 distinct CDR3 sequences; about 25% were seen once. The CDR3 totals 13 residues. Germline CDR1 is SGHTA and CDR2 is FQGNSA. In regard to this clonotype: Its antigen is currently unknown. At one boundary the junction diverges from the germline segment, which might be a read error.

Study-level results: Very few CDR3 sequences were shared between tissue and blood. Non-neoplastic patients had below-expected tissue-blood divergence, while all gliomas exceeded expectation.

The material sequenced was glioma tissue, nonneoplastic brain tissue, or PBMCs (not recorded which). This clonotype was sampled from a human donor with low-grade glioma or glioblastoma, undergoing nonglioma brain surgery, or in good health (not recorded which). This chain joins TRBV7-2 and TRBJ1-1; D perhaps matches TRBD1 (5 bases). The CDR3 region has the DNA TGTGCCAGCAGCGTGACAGTGAACACTAAAGCTTTCTTT. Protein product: CASSVTVNTKAFF.